This is a list of T cell receptor beta chains from one sample in a study of cytomegalovirus exposure and HLA in healthy donors. Sequenced by immunoSEQ multiplex PCR; TCRdb stores in-frame clones only, minus some. The sample records roughly 180,000 clones, roughly 85% being singletons. Sequenced input: PBMCs. The receptors shown here come from a young man in good health and CMV-seronegative. The CDR3 runs from the conserved cysteine through the conserved F or W. A D gene is named only where the DNA matches it firmly. Only some rows state a clone size, as once, few, many or a class for expanded clones.

.	TRBJ1-5	TRBV2	.	CASRPSVSNQPQHF	TGTGCCAGCAGACCGTCGGTTAGCAATCAGCCCCAGCATTTT
TRBD1	TRBJ2-1	TRBV14	.	CASSPGTGGIYNEQFF	TGTGCCAGCAGCCCAGGGACAGGGGGGATATACAATGAGCAGTTCTTC
.	TRBJ1-1	TRBV7-2	.	CASSHREMSDTEAFF	TGTGCCAGCAGCCACAGGGAGATGAGCGACACTGAAGCTTTCTTT
TRBD1	TRBJ1-2	TRBV6-4	.	CASTGQGPNYGYTF	TGTGCCAGCACCGGACAGGGCCCTAACTATGGCTACACCTTC
.	TRBJ2-7	TRBV18	.	CASSPTATYEQYF	TGTGCCAGCTCACCGACAGCAACCTACGAGCAGTACTTC
TRBD1	TRBJ1-1	TRBV6-1	.	CASRRQGQTEAFF	TGTGCCAGCAGAAGACAGGGACAAACTGAAGCTTTCTTT
TRBD2	TRBJ2-2	TRBV25-1	once	CASSDPGLAGSGELFF	TGTGCCAGCAGTGACCCGGGACTAGCGGGATCTGGGGAGCTGTTTTTT
TRBD1	TRBJ2-7	TRBV28	.	CASSLPKTGRRYEQYF	TGTGCCAGCAGTTTACCCAAGACAGGGCGTCGTTACGAGCAGTACTTC
.	TRBJ2-5	TRBV18	.	CASSASTYQETQYF	TGTGCCAGCTCTGCCTCTACCTACCAAGAGACCCAGTACTTC
.	TRBJ2-2	TRBV28	.	CASSLDRGELFF	TGTGCCAGCAGTCTAGACAGAGGGGAGCTGTTTTTT
.	TRBJ2-3	TRBV6-6	.	CASSPPGGATDTQYF	TGTGCCAGCAGCCCCCCGGGCGGGGCCACAGATACGCAGTATTTT
.	TRBJ2-2	TRBV19	once	CASSMAANTGELFF	TGTGCCAGTAGTATGGCGGCCAACACCGGGGAGCTGTTTTTT
.	TRBJ2-7	TRBV5-1	.	CASRKRWDKGSYEQYF	TGCGCCAGCAGAAAGAGGTGGGACAAGGGCTCCTACGAGCAGTACTTC
.	TRBJ1-5	TRBV19	.	CASSIIPEQPQHF	TGTGCCAGTAGTATCATTCCGGAGCAGCCCCAGCATTTT
TRBD1	TRBJ2-7	TRBV7-9	.	CASSSGQGLREQYF	TGTGCCAGCAGCTCGGGACAGGGTCTACGAGAGCAGTACTTC
.	TRBJ2-7	TRBV27	.	CASSSLRGGEQYF	TGTGCCAGCAGTTCCCTGCGGGGAGGCGAGCAGTACTTC
.	TRBJ2-7	TRBV6-5	.	CASSYGQSYEQYF	TGTGCCAGCAGTTACGGACAAAGTTACGAGCAGTACTTC
TRBD1	TRBJ2-7	TRBV27	.	CASSLMGQAYEQYF	TGTGCCAGCAGTTTAATGGGACAGGCCTACGAGCAGTACTTC
TRBD1	TRBJ2-3	TRBV4-1	.	CASSPQGGSTDTQYF	TGCGCCAGCAGCCCACAGGGGGGAAGCACAGATACGCAGTATTTT
.	TRBJ1-2	TRBV30	.	CAWSVPQGYGYTF	TGTGCCTGGAGTGTACCACAGGGCTATGGCTACACCTTC
.	TRBJ1-1	TRBV2	.	CASIARGTAEAFF	TGTGCCAGCATTGCCAGGGGTACCGCTGAAGCTTTCTTT
TRBD1	TRBJ2-3	TRBV5-5	.	CASSSYRGQTDTQYF	TGTGCCAGCAGCTCATACAGGGGGCAGACAGATACGCAGTATTTT
.	TRBJ2-2	TRBV5-4	.	CASSLARGAENTGELFF	TGTGCCAGCAGCTTGGCACGGGGGGCGGAAAACACCGGGGAGCTGTTTTTT
TRBD2	TRBJ2-7	TRBV7-9	.	CASSLPSGTGEQYF	TGTGCCAGCAGCTTACCTAGCGGGACGGGGGAGCAGTACTTC
.	TRBJ1-1	TRBV4-3	.	CASSQVQGIEAFF	TGCGCCAGCAGCCAAGTTCAGGGCATCGAAGCTTTCTTT
.	TRBJ2-1	TRBV20-1	.	CSASDEQFF	TGCAGTGCTAGCGATGAGCAGTTCTTC
TRBD2	TRBJ2-1	TRBV7-8	.	CASREAGGSYNEQFF	TGTGCCAGCAGGGAAGCGGGAGGGTCCTACAATGAGCAGTTCTTC
TRBD1	TRBJ1-1	TRBV6-5	.	CASSHGDRRNTEAFF	TGTGCCAGCAGTCACGGGGACAGGAGGAACACTGAAGCTTTCTTT
.	TRBJ1-1	TRBV7-2	once	CASSLARAPGGDEAFF	TGTGCCAGCAGCTTAGCCAGGGCCCCGGGCGGGGATGAAGCTTTCTTT
TRBD2	TRBJ2-5	TRBV4-1	.	CASSQGLAEHQETQYF	TGCGCCAGCAGCCAAGGACTAGCGGAACACCAAGAGACCCAGTACTTC
TRBD2	TRBJ2-3	TRBV7-7	.	CASSLVAGGGTDTQYF	TGTGCTAGCAGCTTAGTAGCGGGGGGCGGCACAGATACGCAGTATTTT
.	TRBJ1-4	TRBV30	.	CAWSVGAYEKLFF	TGTGCCTGGAGTGTGGGGGCGTATGAAAAACTGTTTTTT
TRBD1	TRBJ2-1	TRBV2	.	CARGTGAYNEQFF	TGTGCCAGAGGGACAGGAGCCTACAATGAGCAGTTCTTC
.	TRBJ2-7	TRBV5-1	.	CASSLEVTSSYEQYF	TGCGCCAGCAGCTTGGAGGTGACTAGCTCCTACGAGCAGTACTTC
TRBD2	TRBJ2-2	TRBV30	.	CAWSRGGLAGGPTGELFF	TGTGCCTGGAGTCGGGGGGGACTAGCGGGGGGACCCACCGGGGAGCTGTTTTTT
.	TRBJ1-2	TRBV7-2	.	CASSQQDGFLYGYTF	TGTGCCAGCAGCCAACAGGACGGATTTCTATATGGCTACACCTTC
.	TRBJ2-7	TRBV28	.	CASSSPGGPYSYEQYF	TGTGCCAGCAGTTCCCCCGGGGGACCCTACTCCTACGAGCAGTACTTC
TRBD1	TRBJ1-1	TRBV28	.	CASSLPGGHTEAFF	TGTGCCAGCAGTTTACCAGGGGGGCACACTGAAGCTTTCTTT
.	TRBJ2-7	TRBV28	few	CASSPRGYEQYF	TGTGCCAGCAGTCCCCGGGGCTACGAGCAGTACTTC
.	TRBJ2-7	TRBV12-2	.	CATPGQGWHEQYF	TGTGCAACACCGGGACAGGGATGGCACGAGCAGTACTTC